Listed below are T cell receptor beta chains from one sample, sequenced in a study of blood T cell repertoires in COVID-19. TCRdb's table, derived via immunoSEQ multiplex PCR, lists solely in-frame clones and lacks some. Counted here are approximately 130,000 clones, roughly four fifths occurring once; the ten biggest clones make up 7.9%. Material for sequencing was peripheral blood. The receptors derive from a human donor in a cohort sampled during active COVID-19. Both conserved end residues are part of each CDR3. The order of the fields is V gene, J gene, clone size, D gene, CDR3 protein, CDR3 DNA. The D gene is left open where the match is weak. The size of a clone is reported for some rows only, either as once, few or many, or as a class for expanded clones.

v_call: TRBV5-6
j_call: TRBJ2-3
clone_size: NA
d_call: NA
cdr3_aa: CASSLWRPAGTDTQYF
cdr3_nt: TGTGCCAGCAGCTTGTGGCGTCCTGCGGGCACAGATACGCAGTATTTT

v_call: TRBV7-7
j_call: TRBJ2-7
clone_size: NA
d_call: TRBD1
cdr3_aa: CASSQGTASMGEQYF
cdr3_nt: TGTGCTAGCAGCCAGGGGACAGCCAGTATGGGGGAGCAGTACTTC

v_call: TRBV4-2
j_call: TRBJ2-1
clone_size: NA
d_call: TRBD2
cdr3_aa: CASSHMPGLAGEYNEQFF
cdr3_nt: TGTGCCAGCAGCCACATGCCGGGACTAGCGGGAGAGTACAATGAGCAGTTCTTC

v_call: TRBV30
j_call: TRBJ2-7
clone_size: NA
d_call: TRBD1
cdr3_aa: CAWSVPRTGFSYEQYF
cdr3_nt: TGTGCCTGGAGTGTACCGAGGACAGGGTTCTCCTACGAGCAGTACTTC

v_call: TRBV12-3/TRBV12-4
j_call: TRBJ2-7
clone_size: NA
d_call: NA
cdr3_aa: CASSKSGYEQYF
cdr3_nt: TGTGCCAGCAGTAAATCGGGGTACGAGCAGTACTTC

v_call: TRBV5-6
j_call: TRBJ1-2
clone_size: NA
d_call: NA
cdr3_aa: CASSPETEVYGYTF
cdr3_nt: TGTGCCAGCAGCCCTGAGACGGAGGTGTATGGCTACACCTTC

v_call: TRBV5-1
j_call: TRBJ2-7
clone_size: NA
d_call: TRBD2
cdr3_aa: CASSREGYFASEQYF
cdr3_nt: TGCGCCAGCAGCAGGGAGGGGTACTTCGCGTCCGAGCAGTACTTC

v_call: TRBV6-6
j_call: TRBJ2-1
clone_size: NA
d_call: TRBD1
cdr3_aa: CASRLEGTGAYNEQFF
cdr3_nt: TGTGCCAGCAGACTAGAGGGGACAGGAGCCTACAATGAGCAGTTCTTC

v_call: TRBV5-4
j_call: TRBJ1-1
clone_size: NA
d_call: TRBD1
cdr3_aa: CASSLGTGGAFF
cdr3_nt: TGTGCCAGCAGCTTAGGTACAGGGGGAGCTTTCTTT

v_call: TRBV4-1
j_call: TRBJ2-7
clone_size: many
d_call: NA
cdr3_aa: CASSSPGSIYEQYF
cdr3_nt: TGCGCCAGCAGCTCCCCCGGGTCCATCTACGAGCAGTACTTC

v_call: TRBV5-6
j_call: TRBJ1-6
clone_size: NA
d_call: NA
cdr3_aa: CASSGGRTNSPLHF
cdr3_nt: TGTGCCAGCAGCGGAGGACGGACTAATTCACCCCTCCACTTT

v_call: TRBV5-1
j_call: TRBJ1-1
clone_size: NA
d_call: NA
cdr3_aa: CASSLGHTEAFF
cdr3_nt: TGCGCCAGCAGCTTGGGGCACACTGAAGCTTTCTTT

v_call: TRBV2
j_call: TRBJ2-2
clone_size: NA
d_call: NA
cdr3_aa: CASSERSANTGELFF
cdr3_nt: TGTGCCAGCAGTGAAAGAAGCGCGAACACCGGGGAGCTGTTTTTT

v_call: TRBV6-6
j_call: TRBJ1-1
clone_size: NA
d_call: NA
cdr3_aa: CASTDGWGRDTEAFF
cdr3_nt: TGTGCCAGCACCGACGGATGGGGGCGGGACACTGAAGCTTTCTTT

v_call: TRBV5-1
j_call: TRBJ2-1
clone_size: once
d_call: NA
cdr3_aa: CASSLSGHSSSYNEQFF
cdr3_nt: TGCGCCAGCAGCCTCTCGGGACACTCGAGCTCCTACAATGAGCAGTTCTTC